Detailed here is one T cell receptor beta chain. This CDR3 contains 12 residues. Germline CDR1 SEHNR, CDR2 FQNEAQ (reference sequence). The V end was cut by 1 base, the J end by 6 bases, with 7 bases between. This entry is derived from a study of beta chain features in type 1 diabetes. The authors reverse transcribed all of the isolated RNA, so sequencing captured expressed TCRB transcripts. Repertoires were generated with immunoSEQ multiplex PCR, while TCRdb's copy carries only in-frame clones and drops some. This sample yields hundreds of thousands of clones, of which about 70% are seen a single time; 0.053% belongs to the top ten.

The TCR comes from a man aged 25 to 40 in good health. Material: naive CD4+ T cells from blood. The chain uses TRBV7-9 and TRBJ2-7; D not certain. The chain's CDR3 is CASSLGVFEQYF. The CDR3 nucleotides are TGTGCCAGCAGCTTAGGGGTGTTCGAGCAGTACTTC.